The sequence of this TCR beta chain was determined in a study of T cell responses to AZD1222 COVID-19 vaccine. Study at large: Second-dose intervals near 4 or 12 weeks were combined.

This CDR3 comprises 19 residues. Looked up from germline, CDR1 is LGHDT and CDR2 is YNNKEL (reference sequence). The V and J ends lost 1 base and 1 base respectively, with 20 bases between them. A remark on this clone: What it binds is not known.

Study-level points and caveats: Mapped onto spike, vaccine-associated CD4 TCRs spanned it and were dominant at 160-218 and 743-854.

Libraries were prepared by immunoSEQ multiplex PCR; TCRdb keeps only in-frame clonotypes and omits some of them. The sample has 150,000 to 200,000 clones; about 92% are singletons. The receptor's source is an adult in good health. This specimen was peripheral blood, taken on day 0 of AZD1222 vaccination. V gene TRBV3-1 (or the pseudogene TRBV3-2) combines with J gene TRBJ1-3; D might be TRBD1 (5 bases). CDR3 in DNA: TGTGCCAGCAGCCAAGTGCCCGGGACCGCATTATGGTCTGGAAACACCATATATTTT. Encoded protein: CASSQVPGTALWSGNTIYF.